This record covers a single TCR beta chain. Germline and junction disagree at one end, which may indicate a read error. The sample is drawn from a study of tumor and adjacent non-tumor tissue in lung cancer. Study-wide context: There were roughly 11 adenocarcinoma, a couple of squamous cell carcinoma and 1 small cell lung cancer cases. On average, productive TCRbeta reads reached about 4.17 million per sample. Patients were aged about 31 to 76, approximately ten men and roughly 5 women, stage I to III.

The library came from three nested PCR rounds adapted from ARM-PCR protocols. From the multiplex PCR reads, TCRdb called clonotypes with MiXCR, one entry per CDR3 protein. The sample records about 110,000 distinct CDR3 sequences, around 82% being singletons. From germline, CDR1 is SEHNR and CDR2 FQNEAQ (reference sequence). This CDR3 is built from 17 residues. The template was RNA from unsorted bulk tissue. This chain joins TRBV7-9 and TRBJ2-1; D uncertain. This clonotype was obtained from a man between 65 and 79 years old with non-small cell lung cancer. Sequencing was done on a sample of lung tumor tissue. CDR3: CASSEDQPLYSYNEHFF. DNA for the CDR3: TGTGCTAGCAGCGAAGACCAGCCTCTTTACTCCTACAATGAGCACTTCTTC.